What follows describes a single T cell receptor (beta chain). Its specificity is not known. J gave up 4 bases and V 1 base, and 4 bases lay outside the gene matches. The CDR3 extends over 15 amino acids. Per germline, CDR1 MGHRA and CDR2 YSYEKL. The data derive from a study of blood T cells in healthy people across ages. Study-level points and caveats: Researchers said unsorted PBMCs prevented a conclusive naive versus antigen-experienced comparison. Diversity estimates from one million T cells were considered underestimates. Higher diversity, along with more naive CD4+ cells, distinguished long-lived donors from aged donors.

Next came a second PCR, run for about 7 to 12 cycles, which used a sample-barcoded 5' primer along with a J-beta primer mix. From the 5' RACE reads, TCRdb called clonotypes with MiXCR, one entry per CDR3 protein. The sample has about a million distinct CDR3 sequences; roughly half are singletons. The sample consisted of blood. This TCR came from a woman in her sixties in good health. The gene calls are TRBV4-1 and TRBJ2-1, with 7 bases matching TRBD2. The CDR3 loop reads CASSQASGIYNEQFF. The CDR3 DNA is TGCGCCAGCAGCCAAGCCAGCGGGATATACAATGAGCAGTTCTTC.